The 12 T cell receptor beta chains below all came from one sample that was sequenced in a study of cytomegalovirus exposure and HLA in healthy donors. The table came from immunoSEQ multiplex PCR; TCRdb's copy has only in-frame clones and leaves some out. The sample records about 200,000 clones, about 79% being singletons. Input material: PBMCs. Receptors were obtained from a woman younger than 45 in good health and CMV-seropositive.

The rearrangement uses TRBV11-1 and TRBJ1-1, with D unclear. Per germline, CDR1 SGHAT and CDR2 FQDESV (reference sequence). There are 11 residues in the CDR3. Trimming took 6 bases from V and 11 from J, leaving 13 bases between them. The CDR3 nucleotides are TGTGCCAGCAGACAGTACGGATGGGCTTTCTTT. The encoded protein is CASRQYGWAFF.

This chain links TRBV2 with TRBJ2-3; D remains unclear. V was cut by 1 base and J by 6 bases, with 11 bases left in between. The CDR3 has 14 residues. CDR1 is SNHLY and CDR2 is FYNNEI in the germline V gene. CDR3 region: CASSEGSFFDTQYF. Written as DNA, the CDR3 is TGTGCCAGCAGTGAAGGTTCCTTCTTTGATACGCAGTATTTT.

The V call is TRBV7-9, the J call TRBJ2-1; TRBD2 might be the D (6 bases). V gave up 4 bases and J gave up 4 bases, with 17 bases separating them. Per the germline V gene, CDR1 is SEHNR and CDR2 is FQNEAQ (reference sequence). CDR3 size: 16 residues. DNA for the CDR3: TGTGCCAGCAGCTCAAGTGGAGGGGTGCCTTACAATGAGCAGTTCTTC. As protein: CASSSSGGVPYNEQFF.

This clone was recorded a few times. The V gene is TRBV7-9, the J gene TRBJ1-2, with a weak D call TRBD1 (5 bases). The V gene lost 0 bases and the J gene lost 4 bases, with 6 bases spanning the gap. The CDR3 sequence is 13 residues long. CDR1 and CDR2 (germline): SEHNR, FQNEAQ (reference sequence). CDR3 residues: CASSLAQGYGYTF. For the CDR3, the DNA is TGTGCCAGCAGCTTAGCCCAGGGCTATGGCTACACCTTC. Complete variable domain (other parts from reference TRBV7-9 and TRBJ1-2): DTGVSQNPRHKITKRGQNVTFRCDPISEHNRLYWYRQTLGQGPEFLTYFQNEAQLEKSRLLSDRFSAERPKGSFSTLEIQRTEQGDSAMYLCASSLAQGYGYTFGSGTRLTVV.

A single count supports this clone. V and J are TRBV25-1 and TRBJ2-6, with TRBD2 as a possible D gene (6 bases). The germline V gene encodes CDR1 MGHDK and CDR2 SYGVNS. This CDR3 region has 17 residues. V dropped 3 bases and J dropped 1 base, with 13 bases sitting between them. CDR3 in amino acids: CASSDDWRVSGANVLTF. DNA for the CDR3: TGTGCCAGCAGTGATGACTGGAGGGTATCTGGGGCCAACGTCCTGACTTTC.

On this clone: This sample also contains other DNA sequences that code for the same CDR3. The chain couples TRBV20-1 to TRBJ2-7; no definite D call. Per the germline V gene, CDR1 is DFQATT and CDR2 is SNEGSKA (reference sequence). Between the trimmed V and J ends, which lost 2 bases and 4 bases, there was a span of 6 bases. The CDR3 contains 11 residues. CDR3 loop: CSARREYEQYF. The DNA for the CDR3 is TGCAGTGCTAGAAGAGAATACGAGCAGTACTTC.

This CDR3 is CASSLGRTGTHEQYF. The CDR3 DNA reads as TGTGCCAGCAGCTTAGGTCGGACAGGGACCCACGAGCAGTACTTC. The rearrangement uses TRBV11-3 and TRBJ2-7, with 8 bases that match TRBD1. The germline V gene has CDR1 SGHNT and CDR2 YENEEA. This CDR3 has 15 residues. V dropped 1 base and J dropped 5; count of bases not matched to a gene: 7.

This chain links TRBV29-1 with TRBJ2-7; weak D call: TRBD2 (7 bases). The CDR3 runs 15 residues. CDR1 is SQVTM, CDR2 ANQGSEA, per germline. The germline V and J ends were trimmed by 0 bases and 2 bases, with 14 bases remaining between them. The CDR3 here is CSVEEVGGLPYEQYF. CDR3 in DNA: TGCAGCGTTGAAGAGGTGGGGGGGCTGCCCTACGAGCAGTACTTC.

The CDR3 reads CASSGLAGSSYEQYF. Here the CDR3 DNA reads TGTGCCAGTTCGGGACTAGCGGGGTCCTCCTACGAGCAGTACTTC. The V gene is TRBV6-1, the J gene TRBJ2-7, with 13 bases matching TRBD2. J gave up 0 bases and V 9 bases, and 5 bases lay outside the gene matches. CDR1 MNHNS and CDR2 SASEGT come from the germline V gene. CDR3 size: 15 residues.

The J gene is TRBJ2-7, the V gene TRBV28; perhaps TRBD2 as D (6 bases). CDR1 and CDR2 from the germline V gene are MDHEN and SYDVKM. The CDR3 has 14 residues. The V end lost 2 bases, the J end lost 2 bases, and 10 bases lay between the germline ends. The CDR3 DNA is TGTGCCAGCAGTTTAGCCGGGAGTACCTACGAGCAGTACTTC. Its protein product is CASSLAGSTYEQYF.

V gene TRBV5-1 combines with J gene TRBJ2-1; D is unresolved. V lost 4 bases, J lost 8 bases, and 13 bases lay in between. Germline CDR1 reads SGHRS; CDR2 reads YFSETQ. The CDR3 is 13 residues long. CDR3 sequence reads: CASSPLEIYEQFF. Written as DNA, the CDR3 is TGCGCCAGCAGCCCGCTAGAGATCTATGAGCAGTTCTTC.

The chain joins TRBV11-2 to TRBJ1-3; no definite D call. This CDR3 has 14 amino acids. The germline V gene encodes CDR1 SGHAT and CDR2 FQNNGV. V was cut by 4 bases and J by 0 bases, with 7 bases left in between. This CDR3 is CASSWESSGNTIYF. CDR3 coding DNA: TGTGCCAGCAGCTGGGAGAGCTCTGGAAACACCATATATTTT.